This is a list of T cell receptor beta chains from one sample in a study of blood T cell repertoires in COVID-19. The data were produced by immunoSEQ multiplex PCR, yet TCRdb's version contains in-frame clones alone and is incomplete. The sample holds around 140,000 clones, 60% to 80% seen once. Material: peripheral blood. The source is a woman aged 50 to 60 with active or convalescent COVID-19. Both conserved end residues are part of each CDR3. The order of the fields is D gene, CDR3 length, J gene, V gene, clone size, CDR3 DNA, CDR3 protein. D genes are given only for firm matches. Only part of the rows carry a size: once, few, many, or a class if the clone is expanded.

d_call: -
cdr3_length: 13
j_call: TRBJ1-2
v_call: TRBV3-1/TRBV3-2
clone_size: few
cdr3_nt: TGTGCCAGCAGTCTAAAGCAGGGCTCTGGCTACACCTTC
cdr3_aa: CASSLKQGSGYTF

d_call: -
cdr3_length: 12
j_call: TRBJ1-1
v_call: TRBV18
clone_size: -
cdr3_nt: TGTGCCAGCTCAACAGGGACCGCTGAAGCTTTCTTT
cdr3_aa: CASSTGTAEAFF

d_call: -
cdr3_length: 13
j_call: TRBJ2-3
v_call: TRBV19
clone_size: once
cdr3_nt: TGTGCCAGTAGTAATCCCGTCGCGGATACGCAGTATTTT
cdr3_aa: CASSNPVADTQYF

d_call: TRBD1
cdr3_length: 16
j_call: TRBJ1-2
v_call: TRBV30
clone_size: few
cdr3_nt: TGTGCCTGGAGTGCCCCCCGACAGGGGGCAAAGGAAGGCTACACCTTC
cdr3_aa: CAWSAPRQGAKEGYTF

d_call: -
cdr3_length: 14
j_call: TRBJ2-7
v_call: TRBV7-8
clone_size: -
cdr3_nt: TGTGCCAGCAGCTTAGACAGGAGCAGGCACGAGCAGTACTTC
cdr3_aa: CASSLDRSRHEQYF

d_call: -
cdr3_length: 15
j_call: TRBJ2-3
v_call: TRBV4-3
clone_size: -
cdr3_nt: TGCGCCAGCAGCCCGTCGCGGCTGCACACAGATACGCAGTATTTT
cdr3_aa: CASSPSRLHTDTQYF

d_call: -
cdr3_length: 16
j_call: TRBJ1-4
v_call: TRBV19
clone_size: -
cdr3_nt: TGTGCCAGTAGTATCTCGCGGGGGAGAACTAATGAAAAACTGTTTTTT
cdr3_aa: CASSISRGRTNEKLFF

d_call: -
cdr3_length: 14
j_call: TRBJ2-1
v_call: TRBV6-2/TRBV6-3
clone_size: -
cdr3_nt: TGTGCCAGCAGTTCGGGGGGCCTGGATAATGAGCAGTTCTTC
cdr3_aa: CASSSGGLDNEQFF

d_call: -
cdr3_length: 14
j_call: TRBJ1-5
v_call: TRBV19
clone_size: -
cdr3_nt: TGTGCCAGTAGTATATTACAGTGGGATCAGCCCCAGCATTTT
cdr3_aa: CASSILQWDQPQHF

d_call: -
cdr3_length: 13
j_call: TRBJ1-2
v_call: TRBV12-3/TRBV12-4
clone_size: -
cdr3_nt: TGTGCCAGCAGTTTAGTCGCCGGGGAGGGCTACACCTTC
cdr3_aa: CASSLVAGEGYTF

d_call: -
cdr3_length: 15
j_call: TRBJ2-2
v_call: TRBV11-2
clone_size: -
cdr3_nt: TGTGCCAGCAGCCCCCCAGGGCGGAACACCGGGGAGCTGTTTTTT
cdr3_aa: CASSPPGRNTGELFF

d_call: -
cdr3_length: 14
j_call: TRBJ1-1
v_call: TRBV27
clone_size: -
cdr3_nt: TGTGCCAGCAGAAGAACAGGGATGAACACTGAAGCTTTCTTT
cdr3_aa: CASRRTGMNTEAFF

d_call: -
cdr3_length: 15
j_call: TRBJ1-5
v_call: TRBV6-5
clone_size: -
cdr3_nt: TGTGCCAGCACCCTGAGCGGGGGGATCAATCAGCCCCAGCATTTT
cdr3_aa: CASTLSGGINQPQHF

d_call: TRBD1
cdr3_length: 15
j_call: TRBJ1-1
v_call: TRBV18
clone_size: once
cdr3_nt: TGTGCCAGCTCACCACGGACAGGGGAGAACACTGAAGCTTTCTTT
cdr3_aa: CASSPRTGENTEAFF

d_call: TRBD1
cdr3_length: 16
j_call: TRBJ2-2
v_call: TRBV15
clone_size: -
cdr3_nt: TGTGCCACCAGCAGAGCCGGGACAGCGAACACCGGGGAGCTGTTTTTT
cdr3_aa: CATSRAGTANTGELFF

d_call: TRBD1
cdr3_length: 16
j_call: TRBJ1-4
v_call: TRBV7-2
clone_size: -
cdr3_nt: TGTGCCAGCAGAGGCGGAGGGGGCTCAACTAATGAAAAACTGTTTTTT
cdr3_aa: CASRGGGGSTNEKLFF

d_call: -
cdr3_length: 14
j_call: TRBJ1-1
v_call: TRBV7-8
clone_size: -
cdr3_nt: TGTGCCAGCAGCCTCCAGGGATTTGGCACTGAAGCTTTCTTT
cdr3_aa: CASSLQGFGTEAFF

d_call: -
cdr3_length: 16
j_call: TRBJ2-3
v_call: TRBV11-2
clone_size: -
cdr3_nt: TGTGCCAGCAGCTCAGGAGGAACCACTAGCACAGATACGCAGTATTTT
cdr3_aa: CASSSGGTTSTDTQYF

d_call: TRBD1
cdr3_length: 19
j_call: TRBJ1-1
v_call: TRBV4-3
clone_size: -
cdr3_nt: TGCGCCAGCAGCCAAGGAACAGGGGGCGTCGGGGGTTTCGGCACTGAAGCTTTCTTT
cdr3_aa: CASSQGTGGVGGFGTEAFF

d_call: TRBD1
cdr3_length: 15
j_call: TRBJ1-6
v_call: TRBV5-5
clone_size: -
cdr3_nt: TGTGCCAGCAGTAGGGACAGGGCGAGTAATTCACCCCTCCACTTT
cdr3_aa: CASSRDRASNSPLHF

d_call: -
cdr3_length: 15
j_call: TRBJ1-2
v_call: TRBV7-8
clone_size: -
cdr3_nt: TGTGCCAGCAGCTTAGAGGGAGTGGGAAACTATGGCTACACCTTC
cdr3_aa: CASSLEGVGNYGYTF

d_call: TRBD2
cdr3_length: 14
j_call: TRBJ2-3
v_call: TRBV7-2
clone_size: -
cdr3_nt: TGTGCCAGCCGACTAGCGGGGGTAGGCGATACGCAGTATTTT
cdr3_aa: CASRLAGVGDTQYF

d_call: -
cdr3_length: 13
j_call: TRBJ1-6
v_call: TRBV21-1
clone_size: -
cdr3_nt: TGTGCCAGCAAGGCAGGGGCGAATTCACCCCTCCACTTT
cdr3_aa: CASKAGANSPLHF

d_call: -
cdr3_length: 15
j_call: TRBJ2-2
v_call: TRBV5-4
clone_size: -
cdr3_nt: TGTGCCAGCAGCTTGGAACTAGCGAACACCGGGGAGCTGTTTTTT
cdr3_aa: CASSLELANTGELFF

d_call: TRBD2
cdr3_length: 15
j_call: TRBJ2-5
v_call: TRBV6-6
clone_size: -
cdr3_nt: TGTGCCAGCAGTTACTCTAGCGGGTCCCCCGAGACCCAGTACTTC
cdr3_aa: CASSYSSGSPETQYF

d_call: TRBD1
cdr3_length: 17
j_call: TRBJ2-3
v_call: TRBV6-2/TRBV6-3
clone_size: -
cdr3_nt: TGTGCCAGCAGTTACGAAACAGGGGAACCGGTACGGGATACGCAGTATTTT
cdr3_aa: CASSYETGEPVRDTQYF

d_call: -
cdr3_length: 15
j_call: TRBJ2-3
v_call: TRBV28
clone_size: -
cdr3_nt: TGTGCCAGCGGGGGACCGGGGGAGGTCACAGATACGCAGTATTTT
cdr3_aa: CASGGPGEVTDTQYF

d_call: -
cdr3_length: 14
j_call: TRBJ1-5
v_call: TRBV4-2
clone_size: -
cdr3_nt: TGTGCCAGCAGCCAAGCCCCCACAGGGCAGCCCCAGCATTTT
cdr3_aa: CASSQAPTGQPQHF

d_call: -
cdr3_length: 14
j_call: TRBJ1-2
v_call: TRBV15
clone_size: -
cdr3_nt: TGTGCCACCAGCAGAGATAAGGTTGCGGGGGGCTACACCTTC
cdr3_aa: CATSRDKVAGGYTF